This T cell receptor (beta chain) was identified during a study of blood T cell repertoires in COVID-19. Measured with immunoSEQ multiplex PCR; TCRdb has only the in-frame clones, and not every one. This table holds some 130,000 clones, roughly nine tenths found once. The TCR was taken from a man aged 50-60 years with active COVID-19. Material for sequencing was peripheral blood.

CDR3 sequence: CASSGDTPSTDTQYF. DNA for the CDR3: TGTGCCAGCAGTGGGGACACTCCTAGCACAGATACGCAGTATTTT. V gene TRBV2 combines with J gene TRBJ2-3, with D possibly matching TRBD1 (6 bases). There are 15 residues in the CDR3. Trimming stripped 4 bases from V and 0 bases from J, with 11 bases between. In germline, CDR1 is SNHLY, CDR2 FYNNEI.